Below are 23 T cell receptor beta chains sequenced from a single sample in a study of identical twins. TCRdb called the 5' RACE reads again in MiXCR, with one record for every CDR3 protein. This table holds 500,000 or so distinct CDR3 sequences, approximately 14% found once. These data are also associated with another study on yellow fever vaccine responses in identical twins.

Specimen: CD4+ T cells sorted from blood. The source is a woman aged 18-30 years in good health.

This chain connects TRBV7-6 to TRBJ2-3, with a tentative D call TRBD2 (6 bases). Trimming took 3 bases from V and 4 from J, leaving 14 bases between them. The CDR3 is 15 residues long. Germline assignment: CDR1 SGHVS and CDR2 FNYEAQ. The CDR3 spells CASSLGLKRSDTQYF. In DNA form, the CDR3 reads TGTGCCAGCAGCTTGGGACTCAAAAGGTCAGATACGCAGTATTTT.

This clonotype was counted only a few times. DNA for the CDR3: TGCGCCAGCAGCCAAGAGGTGGACCAGCCCCAGCATTTT. It encodes CASSQEVDQPQHF. This sequence joins TRBV4-1 and TRBJ1-5; the D is unclear. The CDR3 has 13 residues. V was clipped by 0 bases and J by 7 bases, with 7 bases between them. The V gene's germline CDR1 is MGHRA and CDR2 YSYEKL.

This clonotype came up once. In DNA form, the CDR3 reads TGTGCCAGCGGTAAGCGGCGGGCGAACAATGAGCAGTTCTTC. Protein: CASGKRRANNEQFF. V and J are TRBV28 and TRBJ2-1; weak D call: TRBD2 (5 bases). Trimming shortened V by 8 bases and J by 5 bases, and 16 bases separated the two germline ends. Germline assignment: CDR1 MDHEN and CDR2 SYDVKM. CDR3 length: 14 residues.

The chain links TRBV4-3 to TRBJ2-1, with D perhaps assigned TRBD1 or TRBD2 (6 bases each). The CDR3 is 18 residues long. From germline, CDR1 is LGHNA and CDR2 YSLEER. Trimming removed 3 bases at V and 7 bases at J, with 25 bases between. The CDR3 sequence is CASSQEIGGRGGGNEQFF. The CDR3 DNA is TGCGCCAGCAGCCAGGAAATTGGGGGGCGCGGTGGTGGGAATGAGCAGTTCTTC.

This clonotype has a handful of counts. V gene TRBV15 combines with J gene TRBJ2-1, with 8 bases matching TRBD2. The CDR3 has 17 amino acids. Germline assignment: CDR1 LNHNV and CDR2 YYDKDF (reference sequence). With V trimmed by 1 base and J by 2 bases, 7 bases remained unmatched. The CDR3 nucleotides read TGTGCCACCAGCAGAGCGAGTAGTAGCGGGGCCTACAATGAGCAGTTCTTC. It translates to CATSRASSSGAYNEQFF.

This chain links TRBV5-1 with TRBJ2-5; D might be TRBD1 (6 bases). CDR1 and CDR2 (germline): SGHRS, YFSETQ. Trimming stripped 4 bases from V and 3 bases from J, with 13 bases between. The CDR3 has 14 amino acids. As DNA, the CDR3 is TGCGCCAGCAGCCGCCCGACAGGTGAAGAGACCCAGTACTTC. This codes for CASSRPTGEETQYF.

This clonotype was detected ten times or more. The J gene is TRBJ2-7, the V gene TRBV12-3 or TRBV12-4, with D possibly called TRBD1 or TRBD2 (5 bases each). Trimming shortened V by 3 bases and J by 2 bases, and 8 bases separated the two germline ends. This CDR3 has 13 amino acids. This CDR3 is CASSLGVPYEQYF. CDR3 sequence (DNA): TGTGCCAGCAGTTTGGGGGTACCCTACGAGCAGTACTTC.

This chain connects TRBV6-1 to TRBJ2-5; 8 nucleotides line up with TRBD1. The V and J ends lost 5 bases and 5 bases, in that order; junction bases with no gene match: 7. This CDR3 is built from 14 residues. Per germline, CDR1 MNHNS and CDR2 SASEGT. The CDR3 spells CASSSRDRRETQYF. The CDR3 nucleotides read TGTGCCAGCAGTAGCCGGGACAGGAGGGAGACCCAGTACTTC.

This clonotype appeared a few times. The chain recombines TRBV6-2 or TRBV6-3 with TRBJ2-7; 9 bases match TRBD1. The ends lost 6 bases at V and 3 bases at J; junction bases unmatched: 6. This CDR3 region has 14 residues. CDR1 is MNHEY and CDR2 is SVGEGT in the germline V gene. In DNA form, the CDR3 reads TGTGCCAGCAGGACCCCGGGACAGGGCTACGAGCAGTACTTC. It yields the protein CASRTPGQGYEQYF.

The chain combines TRBV12-3 or TRBV12-4 with TRBJ2-5, with D perhaps being TRBD1 or TRBD2 (5 bases each). The CDR3 spans 14 residues. The germline V and J ends were trimmed by 5 bases and 5 bases, with 15 bases remaining between them. CDR3 protein: CASSPIGWGETQYF. The DNA for the CDR3 is TGTGCCAGCAGTCCAATAGGGTGGGGGGAGACCCAGTACTTC.

This clonotype occurred a few times. The genes are TRBV5-1 and TRBJ2-2; no clear D. Germline V CDR1 and CDR2: SGHRS, YFSETQ. This CDR3 has 15 amino acids. V dropped 4 bases and J dropped 0 bases, with 10 bases sitting between them. The CDR3 sequence: CASSQTLANTGELFF. The CDR3 DNA reads as TGCGCCAGCAGCCAGACCCTAGCGAACACCGGGGAGCTGTTTTTT.

The chain carries TRBV4-3 and TRBJ2-6, with D possibly being TRBD1 (6 bases). This CDR3 contains 17 residues. Trimming removed 0 bases at V and 3 bases at J, with 12 bases between. Germline CDR1 is LGHNA and CDR2 is YSLEER. The CDR3 region is CASSQEVPGVGANVLTF. The CDR3, as DNA: TGCGCCAGCAGCCAAGAGGTCCCAGGGGTTGGGGCCAACGTCCTGACTTTC.

This chain uses TRBV3-1 with TRBJ2-3, with D tentatively TRBD1 (5 bases). Looked up from germline, CDR1 is LGHDT and CDR2 is YNNKEL (reference sequence). The germline V and J ends were trimmed by 4 bases and 5 bases, with 10 bases remaining between them. This CDR3 is built from 13 residues. In DNA form, the CDR3 reads TGTGCCAGCAGCCGGTGGCAGGGAGATACGCAGTATTTT. Its translation: CASSRWQGDTQYF.

Remarks on this clonotype: This may be a read error: a much more frequent sequence differs by one nucleotide. The J gene is TRBJ2-7, the V gene TRBV18; the match to TRBD1 covers 7 bases. The ends lost 2 bases at V and 1 base at J; junction bases unmatched: 2. This CDR3 spans 14 amino acids. Germline CDR1 and CDR2: KGHSH and LQKENI. This CDR3 is CASSPMGQSYEQYF. The CDR3 DNA is TGTGCCAGCTCACCAATGGGACAGTCCTACGAGCAGTACTTC.

V and J are TRBV27 and TRBJ2-2, with 13 nucleotides matching TRBD2. Trimming cost V 5 bases and J 5 bases; bases outside gene matches: 8. CDR3 size: 17 residues. Germline V CDR1 and CDR2: MNHEY, SMNVEV (reference sequence). Written as DNA, the CDR3 is TGTGCCAGCAGTCCGACTAGCGGGAGGATTGGAACCGGGGAGCTGTTTTTT. Translated, it gives CASSPTSGRIGTGELFF.

The V call is TRBV20-1, the J call TRBJ2-7; D may match TRBD1 or TRBD2 (5 bases each). The V end was cut by 2 bases, the J end by 5 bases, with 22 bases between. This CDR3 comprises 16 residues. CDR1 is DFQATT and CDR2 is SNEGSKA in the germline V gene (reference sequence). As DNA, the CDR3 is TGCAGTGCTAGACTTTCTAGGAGAGGGGAAGACGACGAGCAGTACTTC. Residues: CSARLSRRGEDDEQYF.

At least ten counts were recorded for this clonotype. This chain joins TRBV2 and TRBJ2-1; the D gene is possibly TRBD2 (6 bases). V was clipped by 2 bases and J by 3 bases, with 14 bases between them. The germline gives CDR1 SNHLY, CDR2 FYNNEI. This CDR3 comprises 16 residues. The CDR3 protein is CASSESGGTFYNEQFF. Written as DNA, the CDR3 is TGTGCCAGCAGTGAAAGTGGGGGGACCTTCTACAATGAGCAGTTCTTC.

This sequence joins TRBV29-1 and TRBJ1-5; D is ambiguous. This CDR3 region has 12 residues. The germline gives CDR1 SQVTM, CDR2 ANQGSEA. V was trimmed by 7 bases and J by 1 base, leaving 8 bases between them. CDR3 in amino acids: CSATSSNQPQHF. As DNA, the CDR3 is TGCAGCGCCACTTCCAGCAATCAGCCCCAGCATTTT. The full variable domain, its missing parts supplied by reference TRBV29-1 and TRBJ1-5, is SAVISQKPSRDICQRGTSLTIQCQVDSQVTMMFWYRQQPGQSLTLIATANQGSEATYESGFVIDKFPISRPNLTFSTLTVSNMSPEDSSIYLCSATSSNQPQHFGDGTRLSIL.

This rearrangement joins TRBV9 to TRBJ2-2; TRBD2 agrees at 7 bases. V was pared by 0 bases and J by 3 bases, with 5 bases of the junction left unmatched. From germline, CDR1 is SGDLS and CDR2 YYNGEE. This CDR3 is 16 amino acids long. CDR3 DNA: TGTGCCAGCAGCGTAGCTGCCGGGAGGCACACCGGGGAGCTGTTTTTT. This sequence encodes CASSVAAGRHTGELFF.

In this sample, this clonotype turned up many times. The chain links TRBV3-1 to TRBJ2-6; 8 bases agree with TRBD1. With V trimmed by 5 bases and J by 4 bases, 4 bases remained unmatched. Per germline, CDR1 LGHDT and CDR2 YNNKEL (reference sequence). CDR3 size: 15 residues. The CDR3 DNA follows: TGTGCCAGCAGCTTGACAGGGGACGGGGCCAACGTCCTGACTTTC. Translating it yields CASSLTGDGANVLTF.

The chain recombines TRBV6-1 with TRBJ1-5; D unclear. There are 14 residues in the CDR3. V dropped 3 bases and J dropped 0 bases, with 6 bases sitting between them. Germline V CDR1 and CDR2: MNHNS, SASEGT. DNA of the CDR3: TGTGCCAGCAGTGAGATTTATAGCAATCAGCCCCAGCATTTT. This sequence encodes CASSEIYSNQPQHF.

Ten or more counts support this clonotype. CDR3 in amino acids: CASSSVREAGELFF. CDR3 coding DNA: TGTGCCAGCAGCTCAGTCAGGGAAGCCGGGGAGCTGTTTTTT. The chain couples TRBV7-9 to TRBJ2-2; D possibly corresponds to TRBD1 (5 bases). V was clipped by 4 bases and J by 6 bases, with 12 bases between them. Per germline, CDR1 SEHNR and CDR2 FQNEAQ (reference sequence). The CDR3 loop spans 14 amino acids.

This clonotype showed up just a few times. J is TRBJ1-1 and V is TRBV6-4, with unresolved D. Trimming removed 2 bases at V and 1 base at J, with 5 bases between. The germline gives CDR1 MRHNA, CDR2 SNTAGT. The CDR3 totals 13 residues. The DNA of the CDR3 is TGTGCCAGCAGTGACGACGGGAACACTGAAGCTTTCTTT. It codes for CASSDDGNTEAFF.